The rows below give T cell receptor beta chains drawn from one sample of a study of graft-versus-host responses after intestinal transplantation. Data came from immunoSEQ multiplex PCR; TCRdb stores just in-frame clones and leaves some out. There are some 82,000 clones in the sample; around 90% occur only once, and less than 9.5% lies in the top ten. Which antigens these TCRs recognize remains unknown. The source was unstimulated CD8+ T cells sorted from spleen or lymph node cells, collected before transplant. All receptors come from a human donor who was the organ donor for an intestinal transplant. CDR3s include the opening cysteine and the closing phenylalanine or tryptophan. The D gene is left open where the match is weak. The size entry is marked missing in some rows and otherwise reads once, few, many or a size class.

CDR3 DNA	CDR3 protein	V gene	clone size	J gene	D gene	CDR3 length
TGTGCCAGCAGCCTTCAGCCGGGAGGAGGGAATGAGCAGTTCTTC	CASSLQPGGGNEQFF	TRBV6-4	.	TRBJ2-1	TRBD2	15
TGTGCCAGCAGCTTAGAACAGGGACATCAGCCCCAGCATTTT	CASSLEQGHQPQHF	TRBV7-9	once	TRBJ1-5	.	14
TGTGCCAGCTCACCACCGTCGATTGGGTACCCAGATACGCAGTATTTT	CASSPPSIGYPDTQYF	TRBV18	.	TRBJ2-3	.	16
TGTGCTAGTGGTTTGGTACCGACAGGGAAGCGGTTCTTC	CASGLVPTGKRFF	TRBV12-5	.	TRBJ2-1	TRBD1	13
TGCGCCAGTAGTGGAATTTCATCGCATTCGAGAGGGACCAAGGGGACCTACACTGAAGCTTTCTTT	CASSGISSHSRGTKGTYTEAFF	TRBV5-1	.	TRBJ1-1	.	22
TGTGCCAGCAGCCTGGAGCAGGGTGCTATTGGGGGGGCTTTCTTT	CASSLEQGAIGGAFF	TRBV9	once	TRBJ1-1	.	15
TGTGCCAGCAGCTCCGGGGCTCTCCAGGGGACTAACTATGGCTACACCTTC	CASSSGALQGTNYGYTF	TRBV9	once	TRBJ1-2	.	17
TGTGCCAGCAGCATAACTAGCGCCTCCTACAATGAGCAGTTCTTC	CASSITSASYNEQFF	TRBV7-3	.	TRBJ2-1	TRBD2	15
TGTGCCTGGAATTCAGACTATGGCTACACCTTC	CAWNSDYGYTF	TRBV30	.	TRBJ1-2	.	11
TGCGCCAGCAGCCAAACCGAGGGGTGGGGCACGCAGTATTTT	CASSQTEGWGTQYF	TRBV4-1	.	TRBJ2-3	.	14
TGTGCCAGCAGGGACAGGGGATACACTGAAGCTTTCTTT	CASRDRGYTEAFF	TRBV2	.	TRBJ1-1	TRBD1	13
TGTGCCTGGAGCGGGACAGGTGCGGAGACCCAGTACTTC	CAWSGTGAETQYF	TRBV30	.	TRBJ2-5	TRBD1	13
TGTGCCAGCAGTTTAGGGGGATCCCTCTCCGAGCAGTACTTC	CASSLGGSLSEQYF	TRBV28	.	TRBJ2-7	.	14
TGTGCCAGCAGCTTAGATTTGGCGGGGGGGGCTAACAATGAGCAGTTCTTC	CASSLDLAGGANNEQFF	TRBV7-8	.	TRBJ2-1	TRBD2	17
TGCGCCAGCAGTGAGCCAGGGAACCCCTACGAGCAGTACTTC	CASSEPGNPYEQYF	TRBV10-1	.	TRBJ2-7	.	14
TGTGCCAGCAGCTTAGTTTACAGCTGGGGCACAGATACGCAGTATTTT	CASSLVYSWGTDTQYF	TRBV7-2	.	TRBJ2-3	.	16
TGTGCCAGCAGCTTAGTCCCCAATGAGCAGTTCTTC	CASSLVPNEQFF	TRBV7-9	.	TRBJ2-1	.	12
TGTGCCAGCAACCGCGACAGGGGACGGGGCTACACCTTC	CASNRDRGRGYTF	TRBV11-2	few	TRBJ1-2	TRBD1	13
TGTGCCAGTACCCCCCTGGAGAACTATGGCTACACCTTC	CASTPLENYGYTF	TRBV19	.	TRBJ1-2	.	13
TGTGCCAGCAGTGAAGTTGACGAGCAGTACTTC	CASSEVDEQYF	TRBV2	.	TRBJ2-7	.	11
TGTGCCAGCAGGGGGGGGCCTGAAGCTTTCTTT	CASRGGPEAFF	TRBV6-5	.	TRBJ1-1	.	11
TGTGCCAGCACGGGGGAGTGGTTAGGCTACACCTTC	CASTGEWLGYTF	TRBV28	once	TRBJ1-2	.	12
TGTGCCAGCAAACAGGGTTTTGACTATGGCTACACCTTC	CASKQGFDYGYTF	TRBV6-1	.	TRBJ1-2	.	13
TGTGCCAGCAGCCAGGATAGCGACAGGGCTGATAAAGCTTTCTTT	CASSQDSDRADKAFF	TRBV4-2	.	TRBJ1-1	TRBD1	15
TGTGCCAGCAGCGGGACAGGGATGGACGGCTACACCTTC	CASSGTGMDGYTF	TRBV9	.	TRBJ1-2	TRBD1	13
TGTGCCAGCAGTACCTCTGGAAGGGATTTCCTAGACTATGGCTACACCTTC	CASSTSGRDFLDYGYTF	TRBV28	.	TRBJ1-2	.	17
TGTGCCAGCAGTACCGGACAGGCGAGCGAGCAGTACTTC	CASSTGQASEQYF	TRBV6-1	.	TRBJ2-7	TRBD1	13
TGTGCCAGCAGCGAGGGGACAGGCAATCAGCCCCAGCATTTT	CASSEGTGNQPQHF	TRBV9	once	TRBJ1-5	TRBD1	14
TGTGCCAGCAGCTCCTCGGGACAGCTGGAAGCTTTCTTT	CASSSSGQLEAFF	TRBV5-6	.	TRBJ1-1	TRBD1	13
TGCGCCAGCAGCCCCAGGAGGACAGATACGCAGTATTTT	CASSPRRTDTQYF	TRBV4-1	.	TRBJ2-3	.	13
TGTGCCAGCAGCTACATAGTGGGTGAGCAGTTCTTC	CASSYIVGEQFF	TRBV6-6	.	TRBJ2-1	.	12
TGTGCCAGCAGTTGGGCGGATAGCAATCAGCCCCAGCATTTT	CASSWADSNQPQHF	TRBV27	.	TRBJ1-5	.	14
TGTGCCAGCAGCTTAGGGGGCCTGGAGCAGTACTTC	CASSLGGLEQYF	TRBV7-9	.	TRBJ2-7	.	12
TGTGCCAGCAGTGAAGGAGGGGGGGGCACTGAAGCTTTCTTT	CASSEGGGGTEAFF	TRBV2	.	TRBJ1-1	.	14
TGCGCCAGCAGCCTCAGCGGGGAGCTGTTTTTT	CASSLSGELFF	TRBV4-3	.	TRBJ2-2	.	11
TGCGCCAGCAGAGCTAGCGGGGGGAGCTCCTACAATGAGCAGTTCTTC	CASRASGGSSYNEQFF	TRBV4-1	.	TRBJ2-1	TRBD2	16
TGCGCCAGCACCCCCGGAGGGGAACTGTTTTTT	CASTPGGELFF	TRBV4-3	.	TRBJ1-4	.	11
TGTGCCAGCAGCTCTAGCGGGGACACAGATACGCAGTATTTT	CASSSSGDTDTQYF	TRBV7-3	.	TRBJ2-3	TRBD2	14
TGTGCCAGCACCCTTACGGGCAATGAGCAGTTCTTC	CASTLTGNEQFF	TRBV6-1	few	TRBJ2-1	.	12
TGTGCCAGCAGCCAAGTTGGGGGAGGGGGGGATGGCTACACCTTC	CASSQVGGGGDGYTF	TRBV4-2	.	TRBJ1-2	.	15
TGTGCCAGCAGTTTATGGAGCTCCGTACGCACAGATACGCAGTATTTT	CASSLWSSVRTDTQYF	TRBV28	.	TRBJ2-3	.	16
TGTGCCAGCAGCTCCATCCGACAGGGATATAATTCACCCCTCCACTTT	CASSSIRQGYNSPLHF	TRBV5-6	.	TRBJ1-6	TRBD1	16
TGTGCCAGCAGTGGGACCTACCAAGGGTTCTACGAGCAGTACTTC	CASSGTYQGFYEQYF	TRBV28	once	TRBJ2-7	.	15
TGCGCCAGCAGCCAAGATTGGGGTAATGAAAAACTGTTTTTT	CASSQDWGNEKLFF	TRBV4-1	.	TRBJ1-4	.	14
TGTGCCAGCAGCGCTTCTACTTCGGATTACTCCTACGAGCAGTACTTC	CASSASTSDYSYEQYF	TRBV9	.	TRBJ2-7	.	16
TGTGCCAGCAGTCCAGGACAGGGACAGAATTCACCCCTCCACTTT	CASSPGQGQNSPLHF	TRBV2	once	TRBJ1-6	TRBD1	15
TGCGCCAGCAGCCAAGGACTAGCGGGGGGGCTCCCCTACAATGAGCAGTTCTTC	CASSQGLAGGLPYNEQFF	TRBV4-1	.	TRBJ2-1	TRBD2	18
TGTGCCAGTTCTTCCCAAGCCGGGACTCCCTACAATGAGCAGTTCTTC	CASSSQAGTPYNEQFF	TRBV6-4	once	TRBJ2-1	.	16
TGTGCCAGCAGCTTATCGGGAAGCACTGAAGCTTTCTTT	CASSLSGSTEAFF	TRBV7-3	.	TRBJ1-1	.	13
TGCGCCAGCAGTGAGTCAGGTGATTGGAATGAGCAGTTCTTC	CASSESGDWNEQFF	TRBV10-2	.	TRBJ2-1	.	14
TGTGCCAGCAGTGAACCGGGGGGGCTTAGCACAGATACGCAGTATTTT	CASSEPGGLSTDTQYF	TRBV6-1	.	TRBJ2-3	TRBD2	16
TGCGCCAGCAATCCGGGGGCTAATAGCAATCAGCCCCAGCATTTT	CASNPGANSNQPQHF	TRBV4-1	.	TRBJ1-5	.	15
TGTGCCAGCAGTTACCACCTCGGGGTATACACCGGGGAGCTGTTTTTT	CASSYHLGVYTGELFF	TRBV6-5	.	TRBJ2-2	.	16
TGCGCCAGCAGCTTGGGGGACACAGATACGCAGTATTTT	CASSLGDTDTQYF	TRBV5-1	.	TRBJ2-3	.	13
TGTGCCAGCAGCCAAGGTGTAGGGGGGGCAGATACGCAGTATTTT	CASSQGVGGADTQYF	TRBV4-2	.	TRBJ2-3	.	15
TGTGCCAGCAGCCCTGGCAGTTTCTACGAGCAGTACTTC	CASSPGSFYEQYF	TRBV5-6	.	TRBJ2-7	.	13
TGTGCCAGCAGTTTAAATGAGCAGTTCTTC	CASSLNEQFF	TRBV28	.	TRBJ2-1	.	10